Sequencing of this T cell receptor beta chain was carried out in a study of blood T cells in healthy people across ages. Using a J-beta primer mix together with a sample-barcoded 5' primer, a second PCR was run for roughly 6 to 12 cycles. A template-switch adaptor that had 12 random nucleotides put a tag on each cDNA molecule. In TCRdb, the 5' RACE reads were re-called with MiXCR into one record per CDR3 protein. The sample yields 850,000 to 1,000,000 distinct CDR3 sequences, just over 50% seen once. Overall study results and limits: Unsorted PBMCs ruled out conclusive naive versus antigen-experienced comparison. Samples with more naive T cells showed higher observed beta diversity.

V was trimmed by 5 bases and J by 7 bases, leaving 12 bases between them. The CDR3 consists of 13 residues. Germline V gives CDR1 LGHDT, CDR2 YNNKEL (reference sequence). A word on this clonotype: Its antigen is as yet unknown.

The sequenced sample consisted of blood. The chain recombines TRBV3-1 with TRBJ2-1; D is unresolved. This TCR came from an older woman in good health. The CDR3 DNA reads as TGTGCCAGCAGCGGGGTGGGTTTGAATGAGCAGTTCTTC. Translation gives CASSGVGLNEQFF.